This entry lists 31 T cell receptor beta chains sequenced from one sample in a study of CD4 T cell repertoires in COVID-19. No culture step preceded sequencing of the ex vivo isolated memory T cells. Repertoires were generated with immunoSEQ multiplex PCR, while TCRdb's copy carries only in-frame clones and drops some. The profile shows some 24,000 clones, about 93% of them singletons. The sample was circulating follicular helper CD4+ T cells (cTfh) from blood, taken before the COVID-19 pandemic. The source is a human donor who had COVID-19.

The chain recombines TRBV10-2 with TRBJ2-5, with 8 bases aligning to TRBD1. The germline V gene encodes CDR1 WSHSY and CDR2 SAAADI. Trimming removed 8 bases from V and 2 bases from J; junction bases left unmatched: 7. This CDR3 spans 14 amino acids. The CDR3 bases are TGCGCCAGCTCCGGACAGGGTACACAAGAGACCCAGTACTTC. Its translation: CASSGQGTQETQYF.

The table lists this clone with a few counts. The CDR3 DNA reads TGTGCCAGCAGACGAGATGGCTACACCTTC. Translating it yields CASRRDGYTF. V is TRBV2 and J is TRBJ1-2, with no clear D. This CDR3 is built from 10 residues. Germline CDR1 and CDR2: SNHLY and FYNNEI. V was cut by 6 bases and J by 6 bases, with 5 bases left in between.

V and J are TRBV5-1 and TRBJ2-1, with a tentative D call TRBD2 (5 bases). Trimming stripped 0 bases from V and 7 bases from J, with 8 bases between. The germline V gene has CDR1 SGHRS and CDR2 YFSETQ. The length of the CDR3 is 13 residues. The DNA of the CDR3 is TGCGCCAGCAGCTTGGGACTACCTAATGAGCAGTTCTTC. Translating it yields CASSLGLPNEQFF.

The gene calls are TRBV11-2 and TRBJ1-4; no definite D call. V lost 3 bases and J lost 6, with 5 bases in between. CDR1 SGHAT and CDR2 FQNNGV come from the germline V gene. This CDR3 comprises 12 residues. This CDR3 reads CASSFLDEKLFF. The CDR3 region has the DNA TGTGCCAGCAGCTTTCTCGATGAAAAACTGTTTTTT.

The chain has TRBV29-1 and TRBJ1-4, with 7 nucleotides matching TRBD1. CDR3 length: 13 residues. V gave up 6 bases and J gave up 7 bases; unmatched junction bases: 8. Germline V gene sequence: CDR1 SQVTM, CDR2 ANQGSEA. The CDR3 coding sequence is TGCAGCGTCACTCCAGGGGGAGGTGAAAAACTGTTTTTT. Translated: CSVTPGGGEKLFF.

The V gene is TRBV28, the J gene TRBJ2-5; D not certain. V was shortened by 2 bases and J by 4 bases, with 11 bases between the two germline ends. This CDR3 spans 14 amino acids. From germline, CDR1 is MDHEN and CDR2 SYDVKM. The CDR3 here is CASSLIGSIETQYF. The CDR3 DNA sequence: TGTGCCAGCAGTTTAATTGGTAGCATAGAGACCCAGTACTTC.

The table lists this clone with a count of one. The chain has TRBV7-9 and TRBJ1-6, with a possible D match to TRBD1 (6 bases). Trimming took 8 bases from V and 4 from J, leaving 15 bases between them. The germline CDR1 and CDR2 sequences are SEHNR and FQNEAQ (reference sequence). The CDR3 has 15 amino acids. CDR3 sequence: CASAPGGRYNSPLHF. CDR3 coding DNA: TGTGCCAGCGCCCCCGGGGGGCGGTATAATTCACCCCTCCACTTT.

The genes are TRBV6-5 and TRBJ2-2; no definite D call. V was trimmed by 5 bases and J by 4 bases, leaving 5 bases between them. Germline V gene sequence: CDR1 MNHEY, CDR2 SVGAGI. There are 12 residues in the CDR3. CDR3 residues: CASSAITGELFF. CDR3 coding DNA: TGTGCCAGCAGTGCTATCACCGGGGAGCTGTTTTTT.

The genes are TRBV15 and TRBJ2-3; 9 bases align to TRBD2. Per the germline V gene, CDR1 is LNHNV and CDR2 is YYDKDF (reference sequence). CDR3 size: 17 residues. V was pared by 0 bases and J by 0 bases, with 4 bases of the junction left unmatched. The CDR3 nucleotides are TGTGCCACCAGCAGAGATGGCCTAGCGGGAAGCACAGATACGCAGTATTTT. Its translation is CATSRDGLAGSTDTQYF.

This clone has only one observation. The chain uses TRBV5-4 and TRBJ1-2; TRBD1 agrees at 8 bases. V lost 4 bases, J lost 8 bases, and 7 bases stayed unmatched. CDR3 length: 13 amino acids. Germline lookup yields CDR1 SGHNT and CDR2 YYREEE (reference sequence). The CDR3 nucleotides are TGTGCCAGCAGCCTAGGACAGGGCTGGGGCTACACCTTC. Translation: CASSLGQGWGYTF.

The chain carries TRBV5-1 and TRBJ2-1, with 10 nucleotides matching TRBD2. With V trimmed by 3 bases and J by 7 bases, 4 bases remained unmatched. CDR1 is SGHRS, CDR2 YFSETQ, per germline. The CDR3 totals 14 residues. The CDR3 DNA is TGCGCCAGCAGCTCAGGGACTAGCGCTAATGAGCAGTTCTTC. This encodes CASSSGTSANEQFF.

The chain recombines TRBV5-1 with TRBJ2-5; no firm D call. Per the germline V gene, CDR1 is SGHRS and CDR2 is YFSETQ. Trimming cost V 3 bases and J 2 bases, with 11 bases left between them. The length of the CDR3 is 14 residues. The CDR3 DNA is TGCGCCAGCAGCTCCTTCGCAGCGCAAGAGACCCAGTACTTC. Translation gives CASSSFAAQETQYF. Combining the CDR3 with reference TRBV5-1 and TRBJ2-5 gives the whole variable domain KAGVTQTPRYLIKTRGQQVTLSCSPISGHRSVSWYQQTPGQGLQFLFEYFSETQRNKGNFPGRFSGRQFSNSRSEMNVSTLELGDSALYLCASSSFAAQETQYFGPGTRLLVL.

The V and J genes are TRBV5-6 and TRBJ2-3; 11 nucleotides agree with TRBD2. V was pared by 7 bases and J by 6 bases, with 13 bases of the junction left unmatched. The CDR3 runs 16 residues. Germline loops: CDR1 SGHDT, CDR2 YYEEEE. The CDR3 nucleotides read TGTGCCAGCCTTAAAACTAGCGGGGGCCCCGGGGATACGCAGTATTTT. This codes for CASLKTSGGPGDTQYF.

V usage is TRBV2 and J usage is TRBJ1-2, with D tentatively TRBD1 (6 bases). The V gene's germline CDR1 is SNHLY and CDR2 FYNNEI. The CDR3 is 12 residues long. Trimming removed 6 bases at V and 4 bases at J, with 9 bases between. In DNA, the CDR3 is TGTGCCAGCAGGTCGGACAGCTATGGCTACACCTTC. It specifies CASRSDSYGYTF. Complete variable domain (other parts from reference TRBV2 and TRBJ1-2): EPEVTQTPSHQVTQMGQEVILRCVPISNHLYFYWYRQILGQKVEFLVSFYNNEISEKSEIFDDQFSVERPDGSNFTLKIRSTKLEDSAMYFCASRSDSYGYTFGSGTRLTVV.

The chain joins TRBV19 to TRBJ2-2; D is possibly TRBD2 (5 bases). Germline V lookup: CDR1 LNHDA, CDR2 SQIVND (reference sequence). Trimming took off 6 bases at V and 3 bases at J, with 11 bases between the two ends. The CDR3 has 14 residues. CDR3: CASRSAGDTGELFF. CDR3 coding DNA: TGTGCCAGTAGATCCGCCGGGGACACCGGGGAGCTGTTTTTT.

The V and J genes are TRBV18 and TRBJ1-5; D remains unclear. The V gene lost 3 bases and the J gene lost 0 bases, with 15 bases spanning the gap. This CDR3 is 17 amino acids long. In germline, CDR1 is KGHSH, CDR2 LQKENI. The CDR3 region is CASSPTSVGSSNQPQHF. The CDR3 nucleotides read TGTGCCAGCTCACCTACTTCTGTAGGGAGTAGCAATCAGCCCCAGCATTTT.

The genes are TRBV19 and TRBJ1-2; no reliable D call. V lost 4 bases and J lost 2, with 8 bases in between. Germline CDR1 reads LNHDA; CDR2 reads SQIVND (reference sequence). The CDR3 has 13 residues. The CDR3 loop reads CASSREYNYGYTF. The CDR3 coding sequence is TGTGCCAGTAGTAGGGAGTACAACTATGGCTACACCTTC. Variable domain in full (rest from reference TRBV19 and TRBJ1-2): DGGITQSPKYLFRKEGQNVTLSCEQNLNHDAMYWYRQDPGQGLRLIYYSQIVNDFQKGDIAEGYSVSREKKESFPLTVTSAQKNPTAFYLCASSREYNYGYTFGSGTRLTVV.

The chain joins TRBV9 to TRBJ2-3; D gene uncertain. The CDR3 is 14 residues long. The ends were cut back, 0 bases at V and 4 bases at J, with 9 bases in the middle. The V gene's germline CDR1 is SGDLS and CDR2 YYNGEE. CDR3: CASSVAPNPDTQYF. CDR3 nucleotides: TGTGCCAGCAGCGTAGCCCCCAATCCAGATACGCAGTATTTT. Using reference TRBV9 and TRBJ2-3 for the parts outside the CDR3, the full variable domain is DSGVTQTPKHLITATGQRVTLRCSPRSGDLSVYWYQQSLDQGLQFLIQYYNGEERAKGNILERFSAQQFPDLHSELNLSSLELGDSALYFCASSVAPNPDTQYFGPGTRLTVL.

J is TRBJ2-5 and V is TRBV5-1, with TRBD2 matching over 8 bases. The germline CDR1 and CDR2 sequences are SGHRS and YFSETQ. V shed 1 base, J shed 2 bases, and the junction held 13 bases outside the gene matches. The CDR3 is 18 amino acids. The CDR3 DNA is TGCGCCAGCAGCTTGACACAGGGCGGAGTAGCGGGGCAAGAGACCCAGTACTTC. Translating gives CASSLTQGGVAGQETQYF.

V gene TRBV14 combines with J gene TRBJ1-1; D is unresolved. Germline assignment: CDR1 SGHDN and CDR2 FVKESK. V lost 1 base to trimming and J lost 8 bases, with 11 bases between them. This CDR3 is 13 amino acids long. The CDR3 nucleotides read TGTGCCAGCAGCCAAGCTTGGACGGGAGAAGCTTTCTTT. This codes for CASSQAWTGEAFF.

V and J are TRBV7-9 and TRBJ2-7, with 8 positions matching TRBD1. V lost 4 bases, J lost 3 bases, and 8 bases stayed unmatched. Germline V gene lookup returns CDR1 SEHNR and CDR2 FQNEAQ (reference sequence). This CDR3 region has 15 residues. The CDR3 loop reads CASSSDREIFYEQYF. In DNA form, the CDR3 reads TGTGCCAGCAGCTCGGACAGGGAAATTTTCTACGAGCAGTACTTC.

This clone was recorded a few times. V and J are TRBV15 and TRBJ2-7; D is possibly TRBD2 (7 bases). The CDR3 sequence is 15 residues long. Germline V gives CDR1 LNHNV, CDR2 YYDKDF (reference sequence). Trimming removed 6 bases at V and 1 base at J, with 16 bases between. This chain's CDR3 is CATRGGVGGSYEQYF. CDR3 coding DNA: TGTGCCACCAGGGGGGGGGTAGGGGGGTCCTACGAGCAGTACTTC. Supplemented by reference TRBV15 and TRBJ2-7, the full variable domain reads DAMVIQNPRYQVTQFGKPVTLSCSQTLNHNVMYWYQQKSSQAPKLLFHYYDKDFNNEADTPDNFQSRRPNTSFCFLDIRSPGLGDTAMYLCATRGGVGGSYEQYFGPGTRLTVT.

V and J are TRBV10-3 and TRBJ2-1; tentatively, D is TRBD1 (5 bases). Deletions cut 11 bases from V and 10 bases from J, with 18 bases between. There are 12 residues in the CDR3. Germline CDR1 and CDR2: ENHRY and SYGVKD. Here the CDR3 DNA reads TGTGCCGCCCAGGGTACCTCGGCGGAGCAGTTCTTC. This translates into CAAQGTSAEQFF.

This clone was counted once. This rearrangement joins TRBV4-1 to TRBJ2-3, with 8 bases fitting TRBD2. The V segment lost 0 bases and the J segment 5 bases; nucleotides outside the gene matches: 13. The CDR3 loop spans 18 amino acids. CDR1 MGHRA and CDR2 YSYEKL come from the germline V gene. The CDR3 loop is CASSQDESDGGARDTQYF. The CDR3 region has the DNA TGCGCCAGCAGCCAAGATGAATCAGACGGGGGGGCCAGAGATACGCAGTATTTT.

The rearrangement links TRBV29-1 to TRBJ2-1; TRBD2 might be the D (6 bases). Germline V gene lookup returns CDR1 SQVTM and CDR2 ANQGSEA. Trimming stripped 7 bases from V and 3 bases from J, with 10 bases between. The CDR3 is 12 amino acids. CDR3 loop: CSGGGFYNEQFF. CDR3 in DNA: TGCAGCGGTGGGGGGTTCTACAATGAGCAGTTCTTC.

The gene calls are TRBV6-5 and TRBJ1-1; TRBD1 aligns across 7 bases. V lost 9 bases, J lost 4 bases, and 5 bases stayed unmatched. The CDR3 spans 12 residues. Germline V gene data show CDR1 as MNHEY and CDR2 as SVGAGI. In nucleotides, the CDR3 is TGTGCCAGTCAGGGGGTCGGCACTGAAGCTTTCTTT. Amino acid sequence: CASQGVGTEAFF.

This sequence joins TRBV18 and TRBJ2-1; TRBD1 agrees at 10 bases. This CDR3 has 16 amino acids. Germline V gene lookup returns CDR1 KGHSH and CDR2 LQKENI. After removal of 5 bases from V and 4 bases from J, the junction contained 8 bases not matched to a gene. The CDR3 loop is CASSKRTGGAYNEQFF. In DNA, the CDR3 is TGTGCCAGCTCAAAACGGACAGGGGGAGCTTACAATGAGCAGTTCTTC. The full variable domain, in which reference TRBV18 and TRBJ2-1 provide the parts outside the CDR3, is NAGVMQNPRHLVRRRGQEARLRCSPMKGHSHVYWYRQLPEEGLKFMVYLQKENIIDESGMPKERFSAEFPKEGPSILRIQQVVRGDSAAYFCASSKRTGGAYNEQFFGPGTRLTVL.

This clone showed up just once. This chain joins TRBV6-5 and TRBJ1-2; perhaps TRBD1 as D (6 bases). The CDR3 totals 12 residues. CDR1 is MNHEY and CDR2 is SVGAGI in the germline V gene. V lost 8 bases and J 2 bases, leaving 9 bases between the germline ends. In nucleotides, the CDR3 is TGTGCCAGCTACACAGGGAACTATGGCTACACCTTC. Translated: CASYTGNYGYTF.

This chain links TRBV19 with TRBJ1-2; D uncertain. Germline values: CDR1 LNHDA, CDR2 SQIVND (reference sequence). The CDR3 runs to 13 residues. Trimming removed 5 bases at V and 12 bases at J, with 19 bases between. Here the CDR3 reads CASSEGLGVGHTF. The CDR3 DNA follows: TGTGCCAGTAGTGAGGGCCTCGGGGTCGGCCACACCTTC.

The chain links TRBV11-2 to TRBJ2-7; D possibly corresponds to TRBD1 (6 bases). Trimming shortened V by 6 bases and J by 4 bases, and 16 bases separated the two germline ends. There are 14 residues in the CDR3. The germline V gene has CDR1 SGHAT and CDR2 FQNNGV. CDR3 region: CASRSFKTGYEQYF. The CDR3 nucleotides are TGTGCCAGCAGAAGTTTTAAAACAGGGTACGAGCAGTACTTC.

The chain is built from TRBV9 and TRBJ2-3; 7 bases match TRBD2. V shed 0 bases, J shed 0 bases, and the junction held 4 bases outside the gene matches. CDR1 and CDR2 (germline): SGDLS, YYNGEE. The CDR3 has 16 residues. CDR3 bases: TGTGCCAGCAGCGTAGTGCCTAGCGGTAGCACAGATACGCAGTATTTT. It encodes CASSVVPSGSTDTQYF.